This T cell receptor (beta chain) is drawn from a study of technical replicates of blood from several donors. Using immunoSEQ multiplex PCR, the repertoire was profiled, and TCRdb retains in-frame clones only, with some absent. The sample contains 45,000 to 65,000 clones, 94% of which appear only once. The source material was T cells isolated from PBMCs. The clonotype originates from a human donor in good health.

The CDR3 sequence: CASSRQGYPSDSYGYTF. Here the CDR3 DNA reads TGTGCCAGCAGCCGGCAAGGGTACCCTAGCGACAGCTATGGCTACACCTTC. The chain joins TRBV14 to TRBJ1-2, with a possible D match to TRBD1 (5 bases). Germline-derived CDR1 and CDR2 are SGHDN and FVKESK. The CDR3 is 17 amino acids. Trimming pared 4 bases from V and 4 bases from J, leaving 22 bases between.